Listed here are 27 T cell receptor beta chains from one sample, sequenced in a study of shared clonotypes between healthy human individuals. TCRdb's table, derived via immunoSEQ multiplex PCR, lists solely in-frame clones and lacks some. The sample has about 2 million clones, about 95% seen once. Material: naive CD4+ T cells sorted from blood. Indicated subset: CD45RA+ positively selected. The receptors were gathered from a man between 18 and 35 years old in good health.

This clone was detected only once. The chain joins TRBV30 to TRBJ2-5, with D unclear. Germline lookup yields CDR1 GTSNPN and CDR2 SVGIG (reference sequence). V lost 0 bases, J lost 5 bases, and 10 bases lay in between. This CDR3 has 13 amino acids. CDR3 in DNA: TGTGCCTGGAGTGTGAACGCCGGGGAGACCCAGTACTTC. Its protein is CAWSVNAGETQYF.

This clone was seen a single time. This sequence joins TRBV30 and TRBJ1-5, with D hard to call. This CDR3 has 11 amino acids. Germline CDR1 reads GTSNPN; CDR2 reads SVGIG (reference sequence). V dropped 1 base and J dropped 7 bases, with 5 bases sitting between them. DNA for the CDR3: TGTGCCTGGAGTGGATCGCAGCCCCAGCATTTT. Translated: CAWSGSQPQHF.

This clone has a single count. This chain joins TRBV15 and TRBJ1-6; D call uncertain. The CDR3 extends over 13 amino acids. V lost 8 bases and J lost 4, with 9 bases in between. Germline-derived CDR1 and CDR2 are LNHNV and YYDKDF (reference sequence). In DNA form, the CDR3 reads TGTGCCACCGGGTGGGAATATAATTCACCCCTCCACTTT. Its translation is CATGWEYNSPLHF.

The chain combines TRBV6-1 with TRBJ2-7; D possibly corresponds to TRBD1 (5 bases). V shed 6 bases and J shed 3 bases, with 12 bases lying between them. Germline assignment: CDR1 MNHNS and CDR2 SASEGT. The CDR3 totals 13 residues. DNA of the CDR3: TGTGCCAGCAGAAACCAGGGTTTCTACGAGCAGTACTTC. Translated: CASRNQGFYEQYF.

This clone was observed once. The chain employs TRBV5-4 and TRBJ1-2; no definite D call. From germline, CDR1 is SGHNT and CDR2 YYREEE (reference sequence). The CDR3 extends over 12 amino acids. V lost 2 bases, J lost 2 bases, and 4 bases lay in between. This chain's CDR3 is CASSFQNYGYTF. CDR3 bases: TGTGCCAGCAGCTTCCAAAACTATGGCTACACCTTC.

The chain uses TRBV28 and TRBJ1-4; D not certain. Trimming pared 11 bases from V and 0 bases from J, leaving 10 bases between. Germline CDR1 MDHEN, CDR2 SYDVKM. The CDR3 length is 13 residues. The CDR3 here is CAASRATNEKLFF. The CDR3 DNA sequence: TGTGCCGCGTCCAGAGCAACTAATGAAAAACTGTTTTTT.

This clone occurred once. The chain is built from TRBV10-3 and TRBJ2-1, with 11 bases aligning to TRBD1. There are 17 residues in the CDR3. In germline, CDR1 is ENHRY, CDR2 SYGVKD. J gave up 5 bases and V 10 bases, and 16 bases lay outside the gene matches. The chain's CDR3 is CATNGDRGALRDNEQFF. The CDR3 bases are TGTGCCACTAACGGGGACAGGGGGGCCCTCAGGGACAATGAGCAGTTCTTC.

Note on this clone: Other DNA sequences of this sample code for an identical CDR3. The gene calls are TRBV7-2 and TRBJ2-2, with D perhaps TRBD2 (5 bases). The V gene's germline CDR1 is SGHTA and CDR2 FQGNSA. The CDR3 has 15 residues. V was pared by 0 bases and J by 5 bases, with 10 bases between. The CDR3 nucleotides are TGTGCCAGCAGCTTAGCGGGAGTTGGGACCGGGGAGCTGTTTTTT. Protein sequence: CASSLAGVGTGELFF.

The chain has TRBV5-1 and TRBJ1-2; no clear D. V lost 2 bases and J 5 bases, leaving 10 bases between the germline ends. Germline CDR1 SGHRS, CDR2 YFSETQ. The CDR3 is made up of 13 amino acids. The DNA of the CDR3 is TGCGCCAGCAGCTTCCGGGCGGAGTATGGCTACACCTTC. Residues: CASSFRAEYGYTF.

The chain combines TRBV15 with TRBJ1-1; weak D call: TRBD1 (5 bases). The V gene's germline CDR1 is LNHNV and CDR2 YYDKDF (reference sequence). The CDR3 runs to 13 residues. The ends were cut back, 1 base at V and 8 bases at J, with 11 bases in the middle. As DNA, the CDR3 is TGTGCCACCAGCAGAGGACAGATAGAGGAAGCTTTCTTT. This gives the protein CATSRGQIEEAFF.

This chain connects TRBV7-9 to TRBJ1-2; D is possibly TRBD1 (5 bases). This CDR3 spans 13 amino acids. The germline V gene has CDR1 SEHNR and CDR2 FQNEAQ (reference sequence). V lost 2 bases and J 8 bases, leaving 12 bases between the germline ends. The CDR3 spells CASSLKQGGGYTF. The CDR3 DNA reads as TGTGCCAGCAGCTTAAAGCAGGGCGGCGGCTACACCTTC.

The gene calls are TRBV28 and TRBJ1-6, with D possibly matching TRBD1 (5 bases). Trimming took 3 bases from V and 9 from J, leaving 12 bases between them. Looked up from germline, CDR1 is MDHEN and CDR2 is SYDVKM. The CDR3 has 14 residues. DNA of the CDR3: TGTGCCAGCAGTTTTGGGGGAGGAGGTTCACCCCTCCACTTT. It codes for CASSFGGGGSPLHF.

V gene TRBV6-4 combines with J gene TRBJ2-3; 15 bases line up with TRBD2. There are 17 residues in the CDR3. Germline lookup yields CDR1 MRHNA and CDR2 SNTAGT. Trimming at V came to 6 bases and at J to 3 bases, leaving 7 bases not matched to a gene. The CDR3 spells CASSSGLAGGPTDTQYF. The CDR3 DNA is TGTGCCAGCAGCTCCGGACTAGCGGGAGGGCCAACAGATACGCAGTATTTT.

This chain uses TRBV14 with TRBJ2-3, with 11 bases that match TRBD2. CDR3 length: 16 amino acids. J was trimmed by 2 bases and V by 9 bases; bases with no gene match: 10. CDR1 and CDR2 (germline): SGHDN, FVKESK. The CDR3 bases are TGTGCCAGGAAAATTACTAGCGGGGGCCTCACAGATACGCAGTATTTT. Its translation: CARKITSGGLTDTQYF.

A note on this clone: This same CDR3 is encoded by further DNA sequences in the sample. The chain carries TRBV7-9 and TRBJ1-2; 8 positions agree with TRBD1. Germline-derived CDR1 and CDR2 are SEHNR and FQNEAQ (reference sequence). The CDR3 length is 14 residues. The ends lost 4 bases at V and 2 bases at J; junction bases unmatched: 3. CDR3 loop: CASSSRTGNYGYTF. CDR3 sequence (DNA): TGTGCCAGCAGCTCCAGGACAGGGAACTATGGCTACACCTTC. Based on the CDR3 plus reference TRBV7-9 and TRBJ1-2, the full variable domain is DTGVSQNPRHKITKRGQNVTFRCDPISEHNRLYWYRQTLGQGPEFLTYFQNEAQLEKSRLLSDRFSAERPKGSFSTLEIQRTEQGDSAMYLCASSSRTGNYGYTFGSGTRLTVV.

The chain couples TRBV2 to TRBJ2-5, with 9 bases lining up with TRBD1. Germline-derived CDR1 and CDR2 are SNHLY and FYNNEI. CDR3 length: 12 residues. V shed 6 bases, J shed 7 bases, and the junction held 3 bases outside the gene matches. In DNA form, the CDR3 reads TGTGCCAGCAGGGGACAGGGTGGGACCCAGTACTTC. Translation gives CASRGQGGTQYF.

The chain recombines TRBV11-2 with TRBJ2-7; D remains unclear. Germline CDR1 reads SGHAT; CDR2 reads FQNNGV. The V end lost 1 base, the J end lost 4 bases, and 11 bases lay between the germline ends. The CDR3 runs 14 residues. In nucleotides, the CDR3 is TGTGCCAGCAGCTTAGGTTTGGGTCCTTACGAGCAGTACTTC. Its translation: CASSLGLGPYEQYF.

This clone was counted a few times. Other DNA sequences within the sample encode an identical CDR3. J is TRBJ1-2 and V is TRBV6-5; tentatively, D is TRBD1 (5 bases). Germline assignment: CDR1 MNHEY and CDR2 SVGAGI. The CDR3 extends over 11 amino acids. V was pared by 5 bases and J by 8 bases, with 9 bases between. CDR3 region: CASSDGGGYTF. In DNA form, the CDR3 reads TGTGCCAGCAGTGACGGGGGAGGCTACACCTTC.

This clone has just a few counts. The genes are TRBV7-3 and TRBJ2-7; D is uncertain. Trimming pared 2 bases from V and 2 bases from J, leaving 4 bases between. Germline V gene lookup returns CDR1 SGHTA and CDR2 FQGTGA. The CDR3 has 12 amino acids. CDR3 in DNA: TGTGCCAGCAGCTTATACCCCTACGAGCAGTACTTC. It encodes CASSLYPYEQYF.

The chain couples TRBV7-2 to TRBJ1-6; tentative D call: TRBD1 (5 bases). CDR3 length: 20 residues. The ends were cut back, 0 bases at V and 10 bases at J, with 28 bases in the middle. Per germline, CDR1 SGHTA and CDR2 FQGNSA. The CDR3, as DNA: TGTGCCAGCAGCTTAGCCCCTCGGGACGTCTATTGGGCCCCTGGGTCACCCCTCCACTTT. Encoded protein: CASSLAPRDVYWAPGSPLHF. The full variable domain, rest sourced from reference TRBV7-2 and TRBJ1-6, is GAGVSQSPSNKVTEKGKDVELRCDPISGHTALYWYRQSLGQGLEFLIYFQGNSAPDKSGLPSDRFSAERTGGSVSTLTIQRTQQEDSAVYLCASSLAPRDVYWAPGSPLHFGNGTRLTVT.

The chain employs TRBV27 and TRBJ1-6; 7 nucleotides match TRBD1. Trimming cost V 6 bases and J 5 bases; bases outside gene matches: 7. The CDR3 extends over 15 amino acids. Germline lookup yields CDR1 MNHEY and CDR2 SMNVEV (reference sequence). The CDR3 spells CASSPGTVDNSPLHF. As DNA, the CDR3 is TGTGCCAGCAGCCCAGGGACAGTAGATAATTCACCCCTCCACTTT.

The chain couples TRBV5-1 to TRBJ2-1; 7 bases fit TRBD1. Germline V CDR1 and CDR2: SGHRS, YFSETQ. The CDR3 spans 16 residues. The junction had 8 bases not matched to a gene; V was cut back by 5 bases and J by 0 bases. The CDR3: CASSWTTGSSYNEQFF. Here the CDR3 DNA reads TGCGCCAGCAGTTGGACGACAGGGAGCTCCTACAATGAGCAGTTCTTC.

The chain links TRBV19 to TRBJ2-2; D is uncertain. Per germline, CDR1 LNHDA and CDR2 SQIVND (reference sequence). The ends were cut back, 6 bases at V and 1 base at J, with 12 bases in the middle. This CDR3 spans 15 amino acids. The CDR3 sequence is CASRTPSRNTGELFF. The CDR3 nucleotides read TGTGCCAGTAGGACTCCGTCACGGAACACCGGGGAGCTGTTTTTT.

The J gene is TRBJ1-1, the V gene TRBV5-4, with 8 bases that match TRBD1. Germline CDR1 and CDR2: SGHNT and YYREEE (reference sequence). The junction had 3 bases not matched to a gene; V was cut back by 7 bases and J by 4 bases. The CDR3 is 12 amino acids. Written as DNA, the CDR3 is TGTGCCAGCCAGGGGGCGGGCACTGAAGCTTTCTTT. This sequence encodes CASQGAGTEAFF.

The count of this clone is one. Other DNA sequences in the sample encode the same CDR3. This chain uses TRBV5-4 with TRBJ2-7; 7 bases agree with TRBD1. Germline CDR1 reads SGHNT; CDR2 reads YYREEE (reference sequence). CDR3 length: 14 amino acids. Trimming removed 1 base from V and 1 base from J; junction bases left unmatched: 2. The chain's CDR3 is CASSLRQGSYEQYF. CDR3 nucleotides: TGTGCCAGCAGCTTGCGACAGGGTTCCTACGAGCAGTACTTC.

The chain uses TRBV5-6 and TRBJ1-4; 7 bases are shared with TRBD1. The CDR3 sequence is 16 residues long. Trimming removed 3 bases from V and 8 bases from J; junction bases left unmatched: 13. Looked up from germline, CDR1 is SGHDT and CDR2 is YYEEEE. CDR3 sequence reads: CASSSSFRTGDEKLFF. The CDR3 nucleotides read TGTGCCAGCAGCTCATCCTTTCGGACAGGCGACGAAAAACTGTTTTTT.

CDR3 in DNA: TGCGCCAGCAGCTTAGGTCCAGCGGGAAACTCCTACGAGCAGTACTTC. Its translation is CASSLGPAGNSYEQYF. This chain uses TRBV5-1 with TRBJ2-7; TRBD2 matches at 7 bases. Germline loops: CDR1 SGHRS, CDR2 YFSETQ. The ends lost 2 bases at V and 0 bases at J; junction bases unmatched: 8. The CDR3 extends over 16 amino acids.